This T cell receptor beta chain came from a study of cytomegalovirus exposure and HLA in healthy donors. General observations from the study: TCR beta V- and J-gene trimming was later associated with a missense DCLRE1C variant. An analysis that was carried out later associated 15,000 to 20,000 TCR beta sequences with HLA alleles at 0.05 false discovery rate. A later look showed TCR association rates differing by HLA locus, highest for DRB1 and lowest for HLA-C.

PCR primers comprised 60 Vbeta and 13 Jbeta primers. Clones were sequenced by immunoSEQ multiplex PCR, and TCRdb holds only the in-frame ones, with some missing. The sample records some 180,000 clones, about three quarters being singletons. This clone was recorded once. No antigen is known for it. Sequencing was performed on PBMCs. The sequence was obtained from a man aged 18 to 29 in good health and CMV-seronegative.

The CDR3 loop reads CAWSPQGGRHEQYF. CDR3 nucleotides: TGTGCCTGGAGTCCCCAGGGGGGTCGGCACGAGCAGTACTTC. The genes are TRBV30 and TRBJ2-7, with a possible D match to TRBD1 (7 bases). Germline V lookup: CDR1 GTSNPN, CDR2 SVGIG (reference sequence). CDR3 length: 14 amino acids. V was cut by 2 bases and J by 5 bases, with 16 bases left in between.